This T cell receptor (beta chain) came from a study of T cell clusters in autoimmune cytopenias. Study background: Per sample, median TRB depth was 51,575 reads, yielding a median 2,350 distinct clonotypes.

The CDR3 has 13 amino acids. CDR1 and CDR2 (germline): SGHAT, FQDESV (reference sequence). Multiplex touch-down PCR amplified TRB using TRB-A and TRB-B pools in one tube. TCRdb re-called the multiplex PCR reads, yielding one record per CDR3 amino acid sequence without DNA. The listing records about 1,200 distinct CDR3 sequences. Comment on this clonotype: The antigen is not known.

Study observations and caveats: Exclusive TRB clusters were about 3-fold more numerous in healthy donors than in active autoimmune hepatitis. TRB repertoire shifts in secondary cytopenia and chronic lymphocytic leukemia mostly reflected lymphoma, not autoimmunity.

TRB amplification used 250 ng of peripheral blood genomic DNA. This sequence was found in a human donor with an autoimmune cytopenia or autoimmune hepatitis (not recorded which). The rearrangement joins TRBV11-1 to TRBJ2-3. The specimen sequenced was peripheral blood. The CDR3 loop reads CASSFSRYNTQYF.